What follows are 20 T cell receptor beta chains derived from one specimen sequenced in a study of cytomegalovirus exposure and HLA in healthy donors. The PCR employed 60 Vbeta primers together with 13 Jbeta primers. The assay was immunoSEQ multiplex PCR, and TCRdb's table has in-frame clones only and misses some. The sample has roughly 150,000 clones, around three quarters seen once. Sample: PBMCs. The receptors derive from a woman aged 40 to 50 in good health and CMV-seronegative.

Here the CDR3 reads CASSSGGGKGANVLTF. DNA for the CDR3: TGCGCCAGCAGCTCAGGGGGCGGGAAGGGGGCCAACGTCCTGACTTTC. The V gene is TRBV5-1, the J gene TRBJ2-6, with 8 bases that match TRBD1. The CDR3 is 16 amino acids. J gave up 4 bases and V 3 bases, and 6 bases lay outside the gene matches. Germline values: CDR1 SGHRS, CDR2 YFSETQ.

V is TRBV9 and J is TRBJ2-7; a possible D gene is TRBD1 (6 bases). V was shortened by 2 bases and J by 5 bases, with 23 bases between the two germline ends. This CDR3 has 17 amino acids. Per the germline V gene, CDR1 is SGDLS and CDR2 is YYNGEE. The CDR3 DNA reads TGTGCCAGCAGCGTCGGGCCACACAGGGAATTGGAAGACGAGCAGTACTTC. Its translation: CASSVGPHRELEDEQYF.

The chain uses TRBV30 and TRBJ1-5; 7 bases are a match to TRBD1. V was pared by 5 bases and J by 3 bases, with 7 bases of the junction left unmatched. This CDR3 contains 14 residues. Germline CDR1 and CDR2: GTSNPN and SVGIG (reference sequence). CDR3 bases: TGTGCCTGGGCCGCCACAGGGGACAATCAGCCCCAGCATTTT. Translating gives CAWAATGDNQPQHF.

This clone came up a few times. The chain has TRBV7-6 and TRBJ1-1; no clear D. The germline gives CDR1 SGHVS, CDR2 FNYEAQ. Deletions cut 5 bases from V and 2 bases from J, with 3 bases between. The CDR3 totals 11 residues. The DNA of the CDR3 is TGTGCCAGCAGCCATAACACTGAAGCTTTCTTT. This sequence encodes CASSHNTEAFF.

In this sample, this clone turned up a few times. The rearrangement uses TRBV29-1 and TRBJ2-3; tentatively, D is TRBD2 (7 bases). Germline CDR1 SQVTM, CDR2 ANQGSEA. The germline V and J ends were trimmed by 2 bases and 7 bases, with 25 bases remaining between them. This CDR3 region has 17 residues. In DNA form, the CDR3 reads TGCAGCGTTGAAAAAGGTGGAACAAGGGGGAGGGGAAATACGCAGTATTTT. Translating it yields CSVEKGGTRGRGNTQYF.

The V gene is TRBV19, the J gene TRBJ1-1; no clear D gene. This CDR3 spans 13 amino acids. With 6 bases removed from V and 4 bases from J, the gap between germline ends came to 12 bases. The germline V gene encodes CDR1 LNHDA and CDR2 SQIVND (reference sequence). CDR3 amino acids: CASRQEGFTEAFF. The CDR3 DNA follows: TGTGCCAGTAGGCAGGAGGGATTCACTGAAGCTTTCTTT.

The chain links TRBV7-9 to TRBJ1-4; 8 nucleotides match TRBD1. Germline V gene sequence: CDR1 SEHNR, CDR2 FQNEAQ (reference sequence). The V gene end was trimmed by 5 bases and the J gene end by 4 bases; junction bases not matched to a gene: 15. This CDR3 comprises 18 residues. The CDR3 coding sequence is TGTGCCAGCAGCCAAGACAGGGGTGCATCGTTTGGTAATGAAAAACTGTTTTTT. Residues: CASSQDRGASFGNEKLFF.

The rearrangement joins TRBV5-1 to TRBJ1-1, with 8 bases fitting TRBD1. V was clipped by 1 base and J by 2 bases; unmatched bases: 7. This CDR3 has 16 amino acids. The germline V gene has CDR1 SGHRS and CDR2 YFSETQ. CDR3 sequence (DNA): TGCGCCAGCAGCTTGTCAGGGGGCAGAGGAAACACTGAAGCTTTCTTT. Its protein is CASSLSGGRGNTEAFF.

The rearrangement joins TRBV7-2 to TRBJ1-5; TRBD1 is a possible D gene (5 bases). This CDR3 region has 15 residues. The V gene's germline CDR1 is SGHTA and CDR2 FQGNSA. V was pared by 5 bases and J by 3 bases, with 14 bases between. This CDR3 is CASSPRDRDNQPQHF. DNA of the CDR3: TGTGCCAGCAGCCCCAGGGATCGCGACAATCAGCCCCAGCATTTT.

V and J are TRBV5-1 and TRBJ2-5; 7 nucleotides align to TRBD2. V lost 0 bases and J lost 2; bases outside the gene matches: 4. The CDR3 extends over 15 amino acids. CDR1 SGHRS and CDR2 YFSETQ come from the germline V gene. The CDR3 region is CASSLGLAEQETQYF. In DNA, the CDR3 is TGCGCCAGCAGCTTGGGGCTAGCGGAGCAAGAGACCCAGTACTTC.

In its sample, this clone was seen once. The chain carries TRBV15 and TRBJ1-1; 10 positions agree with TRBD1. Germline-derived CDR1 and CDR2 are LNHNV and YYDKDF (reference sequence). The CDR3 has 15 amino acids. Germline trimming cut 3 bases from V and 2 bases from J; bases unmatched to any gene: 3. The CDR3 region is CATSSDRGLNTEAFF. The CDR3 nucleotides read TGTGCCACCAGCAGCGACAGGGGGCTAAACACTGAAGCTTTCTTT.

V usage is TRBV10-3 and J usage is TRBJ2-1, with 9 bases identical to TRBD2. CDR3 length: 15 amino acids. The germline V gene has CDR1 ENHRY and CDR2 SYGVKD. V was pared by 8 bases and J by 7 bases, with 12 bases of the junction left unmatched. The CDR3: CAIGLAGPPPNEQFF. DNA of the CDR3: TGTGCCATCGGTCTAGCGGGACCCCCCCCTAATGAGCAGTTCTTC.

This clone was seen a single time. The genes are TRBV4-1 and TRBJ1-3, with D unresolved. Germline V lookup: CDR1 MGHRA, CDR2 YSYEKL. The CDR3 contains 16 residues. V was cut by 0 bases and J by 0 bases, with 9 bases left in between. The CDR3 loop is CASSQDWRSSGNTIYF. The CDR3 nucleotides are TGCGCCAGCAGCCAAGACTGGCGGTCCTCTGGAAACACCATATATTTT.

CDR3 protein: CASSPTPGGYTF. The CDR3 DNA follows: TGTGCCAGCAGCCCGACTCCGGGAGGCTACACCTTC. The J gene is TRBJ1-2, the V gene TRBV11-2; D gene uncertain. This CDR3 is built from 12 residues. Germline V CDR1 and CDR2: SGHAT, FQNNGV. Deletions cut 5 bases from V and 8 bases from J, with 12 bases between.

The gene calls are TRBV2 and TRBJ2-5; 8 bases are a match to TRBD1. V shed 8 bases and J 0 bases; nucleotides not matched to a gene: 5. CDR3 length equals 14 residues. CDR1 is SNHLY and CDR2 is FYNNEI in the germline V gene. The CDR3 protein is CASDEQGDQETQYF. CDR3 coding DNA: TGTGCCAGCGATGAACAGGGGGACCAAGAGACCCAGTACTTC.

The rearrangement joins TRBV4-1 to TRBJ1-1; no reliable D call. The V and J ends lost 1 base and 0 bases respectively, with 6 bases between them. The CDR3 is 14 residues long. The germline gives CDR1 MGHRA, CDR2 YSYEKL. CDR3 protein: CASSQGGLNTEAFF. As DNA, the CDR3 is TGCGCCAGCAGCCAAGGAGGTCTGAACACTGAAGCTTTCTTT.

V is TRBV5-6 and J is TRBJ2-7; 7 nucleotides align to TRBD2. The trim removed 2 bases at V and 6 bases at J, leaving 11 bases unmatched. Germline lookup yields CDR1 SGHDT and CDR2 YYEEEE. This CDR3 has 15 amino acids. The CDR3 reads CASSFRTRALSEQYF. In DNA, the CDR3 is TGTGCCAGCAGCTTTAGGACTAGAGCCCTCTCCGAGCAGTACTTC.

V gene TRBV5-1 combines with J gene TRBJ2-3, with TRBD2 as a possible D gene (6 bases). V dropped 0 bases and J dropped 2 bases, with 10 bases sitting between them. Germline assignment: CDR1 SGHRS and CDR2 YFSETQ. The CDR3 is made up of 15 amino acids. CDR3 coding DNA: TGCGCCAGCAGCTTGGTACGGGACTTCACAGATACGCAGTATTTT. The encoded protein is CASSLVRDFTDTQYF.

V usage is TRBV7-2 and J usage is TRBJ2-4; 8 nucleotides align to TRBD1. V shed 2 bases, J shed 6 bases, and the junction held 6 bases outside the gene matches. Looked up from germline, CDR1 is SGHTA and CDR2 is FQGNSA. CDR3 length equals 15 residues. The CDR3 nucleotides are TGTGCCAGCAGCTTACGTTTACAGGGGGGAAACATTCAGTACTTC. It specifies CASSLRLQGGNIQYF.

This clone was found once. In DNA, the CDR3 is TGTGCCAGCAGGCGCGGGGATAGCAATCAGCCCCAGCATTTT. This sequence encodes CASRRGDSNQPQHF. J is TRBJ1-5 and V is TRBV6-5; D unresolved. There are 14 residues in the CDR3. The germline V gene encodes CDR1 MNHEY and CDR2 SVGAGI. V shed 6 bases and J shed 0 bases, with 9 bases lying between them.